The 6 T cell receptor beta chains below come from one sample, sequenced in a study of identifying expanded T cells in peripheral blood. The assay was immunoSEQ multiplex PCR, and TCRdb's table has in-frame clones only and misses some. The data show about 90,000 clones, approximately 81% seen once. The sequenced material came from blood. These receptors were collected from a person between 18 and 70 years old in good health.

The chain recombines TRBV2 with TRBJ1-5; TRBD1 might be the D (6 bases). From germline, CDR1 is SNHLY and CDR2 FYNNEI. Between the trimmed V and J ends, which lost 4 bases and 0 bases, there was a span of 10 bases. The CDR3 is 15 residues long. CDR3 loop: CASSGGRNSNQPQHF. DNA for the CDR3: TGTGCCAGCAGTGGGGGGCGAAATAGCAATCAGCCCCAGCATTTT. The full variable domain, in which reference TRBV2 and TRBJ1-5 provide the parts outside the CDR3, is EPEVTQTPSHQVTQMGQEVILRCVPISNHLYFYWYRQILGQKVEFLVSFYNNEISEKSEIFDDQFSVERPDGSNFTLKIRSTKLEDSAMYFCASSGGRNSNQPQHFGDGTRLSIL.

The genes are TRBV6-5 and TRBJ2-7, with TRBD1 identical over 7 bases. The CDR3 extends over 13 amino acids. Germline V gene sequence: CDR1 MNHEY, CDR2 SVGAGI. The V gene end was trimmed by 4 bases and the J gene end by 2 bases; junction bases not matched to a gene: 2. The CDR3 is CASSSTGAYEQYF. CDR3 DNA: TGTGCCAGCAGTTCCACAGGGGCCTACGAGCAGTACTTC.

This sequence joins TRBV5-4 and TRBJ2-5, with 8 bases aligning to TRBD1. CDR3 size: 14 residues. Trimming took 3 bases from V and 5 from J; bases not matched to a gene: 6. Germline CDR1 is SGHNT and CDR2 is YYREEE (reference sequence). The CDR3: CASSYRTGMETQYF. The CDR3 nucleotides read TGTGCCAGCAGCTACCGGACAGGGATGGAGACCCAGTACTTC.

This clone appeared once. This chain uses TRBV7-2 with TRBJ2-1; no firm D call. Trimming pared 5 bases from V and 9 bases from J, leaving 17 bases between. Per the germline V gene, CDR1 is SGHTA and CDR2 is FQGNSA. This CDR3 spans 14 amino acids. CDR3 DNA sequence: TGTGCCAGCAGCAGCCACCACACTTCCGCTGAGCAGTTCTTC. Translating gives CASSSHHTSAEQFF.

V and J are TRBV19 and TRBJ1-2; no clear D. The CDR3 consists of 13 residues. Per germline, CDR1 LNHDA and CDR2 SQIVND (reference sequence). The V and J ends lost 6 bases and 2 bases respectively, with 10 bases between them. CDR3 region: CASSGRTNYGYTF. The CDR3 DNA follows: TGTGCCAGTAGCGGACGGACGAACTATGGCTACACCTTC. Filled out from reference TRBV19 and TRBJ1-2, the complete variable domain reads DGGITQSPKYLFRKEGQNVTLSCEQNLNHDAMYWYRQDPGQGLRLIYYSQIVNDFQKGDIAEGYSVSREKKESFPLTVTSAQKNPTAFYLCASSGRTNYGYTFGSGTRLTVV.

The chain links TRBV2 to TRBJ2-7; 7 positions agree with TRBD1. The CDR3 runs to 13 residues. Looked up from germline, CDR1 is SNHLY and CDR2 is FYNNEI. The V and J ends lost 4 bases and 2 bases, in that order; junction bases with no gene match: 2. DNA for the CDR3: TGTGCCAGCAGTGGGCAGGGGGCCTACGAGCAGTACTTC. This translates into CASSGQGAYEQYF.